This TCR beta chain was identified during a study of tumor-infiltrating lymphocytes in glioblastoma multiforme. Study-level points and caveats: TCR plus mutation findings rest on a single glioblastoma patient. The T cells in this sample were not sorted into functional subsets. Clone frequencies may be distorted by unequal TCR transcripts per cell.

TCR beta libraries were built from RNA through three nested multiplex PCR rounds using modified ARM-PCR. TCRdb used MiXCR to reprocess the multiplex PCR reads, holding one entry per CDR3 protein. The table shows approximately 10,000 distinct CDR3 sequences, with roughly 66% occurring only once. A word on this clonotype: No antigen is known for it. A read error may be the cause here, since a much bigger clone is one base away.

The CDR3 is made up of 15 amino acids. The germline V gene encodes CDR1 SEHNR and CDR2 FQNEAQ (reference sequence). The germline V and J ends were trimmed by 3 bases and 6 bases, with 15 bases remaining between them. The clonotype comes from a male donor with glioblastoma. The material sequenced was brain tumor tissue. This chain uses TRBV7-9 with TRBJ2-4; D is undetermined. This CDR3 reads CASSFPHDRGNIQYF. The CDR3 DNA reads as TGTGCCAGCAGCTTCCCGCACGATCGTGGAAACATTCAGTACTTC.